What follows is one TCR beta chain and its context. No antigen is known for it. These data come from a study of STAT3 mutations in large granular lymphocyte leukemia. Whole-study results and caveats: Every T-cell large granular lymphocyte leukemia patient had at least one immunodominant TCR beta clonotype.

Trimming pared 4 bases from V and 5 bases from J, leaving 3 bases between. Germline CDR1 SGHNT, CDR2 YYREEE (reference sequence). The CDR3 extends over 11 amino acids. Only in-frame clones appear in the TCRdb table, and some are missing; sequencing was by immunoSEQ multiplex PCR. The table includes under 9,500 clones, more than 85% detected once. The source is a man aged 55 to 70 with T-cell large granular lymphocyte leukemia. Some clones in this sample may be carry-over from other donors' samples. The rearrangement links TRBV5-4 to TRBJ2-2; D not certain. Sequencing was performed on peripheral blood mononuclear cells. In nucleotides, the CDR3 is TGTGCCAGCAGCCGGACCGGGGAGCTGTTTTTT. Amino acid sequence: CASSRTGELFF.